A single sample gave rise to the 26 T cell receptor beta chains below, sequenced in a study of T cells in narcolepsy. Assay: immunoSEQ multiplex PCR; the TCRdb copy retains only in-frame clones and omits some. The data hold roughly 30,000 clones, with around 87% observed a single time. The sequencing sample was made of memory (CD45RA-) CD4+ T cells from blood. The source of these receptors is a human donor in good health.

CDR3 sequence: CASSLGPNQPQHF. Written as DNA, the CDR3 is TGTGCCAGCAGCTTAGGGCCAAATCAGCCCCAGCATTTT. The rearrangement joins TRBV5-5 to TRBJ1-5; D is ambiguous. The CDR3 sequence is 13 residues long. Germline CDR1 reads SGHKS; CDR2 reads YYEKEE (reference sequence). The V and J ends lost 2 bases and 4 bases respectively, with 7 bases between them.

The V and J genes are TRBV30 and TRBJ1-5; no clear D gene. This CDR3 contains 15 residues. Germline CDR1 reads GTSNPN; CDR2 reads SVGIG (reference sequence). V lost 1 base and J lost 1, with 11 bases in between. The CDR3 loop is CAWSARERSNQPQHF. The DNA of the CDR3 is TGTGCCTGGAGTGCCCGGGAGAGGAGCAATCAGCCCCAGCATTTT.

CDR3: CAWTSRQSKAFF. DNA for the CDR3: TGTGCCTGGACCTCTAGACAGAGTAAAGCTTTCTTT. This chain connects TRBV30 to TRBJ1-1; maybe TRBD1 (5 bases). The CDR3 loop spans 12 amino acids. CDR1 GTSNPN and CDR2 SVGIG come from the germline V gene (reference sequence). Trimming shortened V by 4 bases and J by 9 bases, and 15 bases separated the two germline ends. Complete variable domain (other parts from reference TRBV30 and TRBJ1-1): SQTIHQWPATLVQPVGSPLSLECTVEGTSNPNLYWYRQAAGRGLQLLFYSVGIGQISSEVPQNLSASRPQDRQFILSSKKLLLSDSGFYLCAWTSRQSKAFFGQGTRLTVV.

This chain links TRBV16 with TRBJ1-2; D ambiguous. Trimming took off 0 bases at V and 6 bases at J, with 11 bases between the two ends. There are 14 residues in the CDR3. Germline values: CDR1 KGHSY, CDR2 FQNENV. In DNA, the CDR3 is TGTGCCAGCAGCCAATCCACAGTGCAGGATGGCTACACCTTC. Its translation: CASSQSTVQDGYTF.

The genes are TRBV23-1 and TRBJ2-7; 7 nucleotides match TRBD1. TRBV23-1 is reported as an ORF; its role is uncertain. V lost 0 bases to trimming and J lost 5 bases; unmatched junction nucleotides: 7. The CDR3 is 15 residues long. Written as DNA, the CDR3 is TGCGCCAGCAGTCAATCAGGGCAGGGGGTCCACGAGCAGTACTTC. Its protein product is CASSQSGQGVHEQYF.

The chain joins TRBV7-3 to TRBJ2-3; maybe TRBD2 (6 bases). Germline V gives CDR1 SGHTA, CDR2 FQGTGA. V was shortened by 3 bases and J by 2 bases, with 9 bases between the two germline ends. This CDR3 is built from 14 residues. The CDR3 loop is CASSLGTSTDTQYF. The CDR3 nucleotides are TGTGCCAGCAGCTTGGGGACTTCCACAGATACGCAGTATTTT.

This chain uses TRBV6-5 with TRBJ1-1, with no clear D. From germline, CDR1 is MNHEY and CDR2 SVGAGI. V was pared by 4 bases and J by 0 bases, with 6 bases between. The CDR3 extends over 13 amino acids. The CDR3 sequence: CASSSTMNTEAFF. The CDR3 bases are TGTGCCAGCAGTTCAACTATGAACACTGAAGCTTTCTTT.

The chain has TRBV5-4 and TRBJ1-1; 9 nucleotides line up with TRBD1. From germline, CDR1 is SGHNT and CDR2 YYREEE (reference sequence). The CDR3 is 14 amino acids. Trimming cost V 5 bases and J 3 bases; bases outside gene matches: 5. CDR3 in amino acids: CASRIQGADTEAFF. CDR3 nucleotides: TGTGCCAGCAGAATACAGGGGGCGGACACTGAAGCTTTCTTT.

The CDR3 protein is CASSGNRVVTEAFF. The CDR3 region has the DNA TGTGCCAGCAGCGGCAACAGGGTAGTCACTGAAGCTTTCTTT. V gene TRBV7-2 combines with J gene TRBJ1-1; TRBD1 is a possible D gene (6 bases). Germline values: CDR1 SGHTA, CDR2 FQGNSA. The CDR3 is 14 residues long. Between the trimmed V and J ends, which lost 5 bases and 4 bases, there was a span of 14 bases.

The CDR3 is CASSIARGRYNEQFF. CDR3 DNA: TGTGCCAGCAGCATAGCCCGGGGACGGTACAATGAGCAGTTCTTC. This chain joins TRBV7-3 and TRBJ2-1; perhaps D is TRBD1 or TRBD2 (5 bases each). The germline gives CDR1 SGHTA, CDR2 FQGTGA. V lost 5 bases and J lost 4, with 15 bases in between. This CDR3 spans 15 amino acids.

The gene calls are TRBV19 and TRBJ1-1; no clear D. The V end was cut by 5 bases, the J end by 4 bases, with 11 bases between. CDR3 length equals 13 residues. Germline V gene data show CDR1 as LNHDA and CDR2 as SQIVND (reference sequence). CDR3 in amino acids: CASSGRRGTEAFF. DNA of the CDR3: TGTGCCAGTAGTGGTCGACGGGGCACTGAAGCTTTCTTT.

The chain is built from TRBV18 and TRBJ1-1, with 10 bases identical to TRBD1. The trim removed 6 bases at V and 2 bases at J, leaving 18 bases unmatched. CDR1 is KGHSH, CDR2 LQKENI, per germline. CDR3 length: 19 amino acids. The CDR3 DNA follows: TGTGCCAGCTCGGAACGTCCCCTGGGGACAGGGGCCCCCAACACTGAAGCTTTCTTT. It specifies CASSERPLGTGAPNTEAFF.

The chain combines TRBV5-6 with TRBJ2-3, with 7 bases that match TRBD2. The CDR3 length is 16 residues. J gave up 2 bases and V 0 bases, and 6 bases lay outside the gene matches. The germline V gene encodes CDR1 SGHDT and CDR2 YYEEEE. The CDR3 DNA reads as TGTGCCAGCAGCTTGGTGGTCGGGGACTACACAGATACGCAGTATTTT. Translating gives CASSLVVGDYTDTQYF.

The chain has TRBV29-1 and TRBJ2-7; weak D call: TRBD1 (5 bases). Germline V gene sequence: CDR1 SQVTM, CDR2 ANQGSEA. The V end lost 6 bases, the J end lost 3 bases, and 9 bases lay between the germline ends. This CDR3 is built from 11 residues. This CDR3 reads CSVQGHYEQYF. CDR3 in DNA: TGCAGCGTCCAGGGCCACTACGAGCAGTACTTC.

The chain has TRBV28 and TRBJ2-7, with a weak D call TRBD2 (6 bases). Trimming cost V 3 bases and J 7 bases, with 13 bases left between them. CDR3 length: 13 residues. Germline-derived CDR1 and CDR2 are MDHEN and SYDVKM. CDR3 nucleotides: TGTGCCAGCAGTTTGGTGGGGGGTAGGGAGCAGTACTTC. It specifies CASSLVGGREQYF.

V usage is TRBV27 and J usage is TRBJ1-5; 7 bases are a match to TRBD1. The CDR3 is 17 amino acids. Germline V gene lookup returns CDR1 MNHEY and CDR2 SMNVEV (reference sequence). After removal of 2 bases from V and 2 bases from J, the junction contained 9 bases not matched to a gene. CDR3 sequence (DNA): TGTGCCAGCAGTTTAATGGGCGGACAGGCGGGCAATCAGCCCCAGCATTTT. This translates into CASSLMGGQAGNQPQHF.

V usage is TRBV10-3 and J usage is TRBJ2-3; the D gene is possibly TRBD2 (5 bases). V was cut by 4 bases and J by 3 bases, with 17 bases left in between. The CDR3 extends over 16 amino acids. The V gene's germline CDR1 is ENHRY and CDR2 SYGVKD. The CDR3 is CAISALLSGQTDTQYF. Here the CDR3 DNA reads TGTGCCATCAGTGCCTTATTGAGCGGTCAGACAGATACGCAGTATTTT.

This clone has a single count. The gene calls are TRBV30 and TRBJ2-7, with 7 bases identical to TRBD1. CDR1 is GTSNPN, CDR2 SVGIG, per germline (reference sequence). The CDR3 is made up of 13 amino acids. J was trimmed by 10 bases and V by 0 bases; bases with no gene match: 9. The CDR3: CAWSVQRGRVQYF. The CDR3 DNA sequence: TGTGCCTGGAGTGTACAAAGGGGGCGGGTTCAGTACTTC.

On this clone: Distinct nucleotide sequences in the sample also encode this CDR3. CDR3 loop: CASSLGREGFRETQYF. Here the CDR3 DNA reads TGTGCCAGCAGCTTGGGGCGGGAGGGGTTTCGGGAGACCCAGTACTTC. V usage is TRBV27 and J usage is TRBJ2-5; 9 bases match TRBD2. This CDR3 region has 16 residues. Germline assignment: CDR1 MNHEY and CDR2 SMNVEV (reference sequence). The V segment lost 6 bases and the J segment 5 bases; nucleotides outside the gene matches: 13.

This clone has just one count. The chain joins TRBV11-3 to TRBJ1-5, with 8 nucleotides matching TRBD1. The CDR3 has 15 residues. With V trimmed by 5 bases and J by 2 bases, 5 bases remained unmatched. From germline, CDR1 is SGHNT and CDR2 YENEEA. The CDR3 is CASSDTTGGNQPQHF. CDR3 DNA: TGTGCCAGCAGCGATACGACAGGGGGCAATCAGCCCCAGCATTTT.

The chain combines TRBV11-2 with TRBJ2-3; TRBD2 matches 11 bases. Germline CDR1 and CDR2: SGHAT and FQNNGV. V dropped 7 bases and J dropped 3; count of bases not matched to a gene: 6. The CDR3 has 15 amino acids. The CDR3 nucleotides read TGTGCCAGCACCCAACTAGCGGGGGTTACAGATACGCAGTATTTT. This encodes CASTQLAGVTDTQYF.

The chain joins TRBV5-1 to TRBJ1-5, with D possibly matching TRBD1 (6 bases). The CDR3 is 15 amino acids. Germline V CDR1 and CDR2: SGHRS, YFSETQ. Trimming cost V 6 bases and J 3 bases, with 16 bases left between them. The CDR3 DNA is TGCGCCAGCAAGGAGGGGGAGGGCCCCAATCAGCCCCAGCATTTT. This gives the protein CASKEGEGPNQPQHF.

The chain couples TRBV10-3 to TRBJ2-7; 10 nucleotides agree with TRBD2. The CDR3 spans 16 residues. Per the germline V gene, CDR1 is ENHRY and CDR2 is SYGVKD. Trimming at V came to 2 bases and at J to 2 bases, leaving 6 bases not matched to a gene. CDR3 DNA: TGTGCCATCAGTGAGAGCGCTAGCGGGAGACCCTACGAGCAGTACTTC. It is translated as CAISESASGRPYEQYF.

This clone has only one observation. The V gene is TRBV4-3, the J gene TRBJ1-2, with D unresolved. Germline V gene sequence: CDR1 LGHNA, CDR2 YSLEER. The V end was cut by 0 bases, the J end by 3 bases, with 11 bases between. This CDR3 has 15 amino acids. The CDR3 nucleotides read TGCGCCAGCAGCCAAGATTACGGGCAGTACTATGGCTACACCTTC. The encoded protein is CASSQDYGQYYGYTF.

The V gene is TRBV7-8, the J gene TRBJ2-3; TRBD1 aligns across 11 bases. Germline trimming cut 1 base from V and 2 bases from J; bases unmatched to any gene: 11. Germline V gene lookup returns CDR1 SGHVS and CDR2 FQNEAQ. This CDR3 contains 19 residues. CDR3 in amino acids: CASSLVGQGGTVNTDTQYF. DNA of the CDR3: TGTGCCAGCAGCTTAGTGGGACAGGGGGGAACGGTAAACACAGATACGCAGTATTTT.

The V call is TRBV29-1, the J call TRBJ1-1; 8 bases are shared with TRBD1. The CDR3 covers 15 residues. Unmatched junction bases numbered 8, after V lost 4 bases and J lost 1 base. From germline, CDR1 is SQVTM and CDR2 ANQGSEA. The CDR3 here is CSVAPQGAKNTEAFF. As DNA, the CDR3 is TGCAGCGTTGCCCCCCAGGGGGCAAAGAACACTGAAGCTTTCTTT.